This is a list of T cell receptor beta chains from one sample in a study of human T cells and chemical hapten exposure. TCRdb itself ran the RACE reads through MiXCR, one entry per CDR3 protein. The sample has about 65,000 distinct CDR3 sequences; around 6.1% are singletons. The sample comprised whole blood. All receptors come from a female donor in good health. Some clones in this sample may be carry-over from other donors' samples. Both conserved end residues are part of each CDR3. A D gene is named only where the DNA matches it firmly. Clone size, where shown, is once, few, many, or a class for clones that have expanded.

cdr3_nt cdr3_aa clone_size j_call d_call v_call
TGTGCCAGCTCGACGGGGTACGAGCAGTACTTC CASSTGYEQYF many TRBJ2-7 NA TRBV18
TGTGCCAGCAGATTAACGACAGGGGGCTCAGGTCAGCCCCAGCATTTT CASRLTTGGSGQPQHF many TRBJ1-5 TRBD1 TRBV28
TGCAGCGTTGCACCGTCGGGGGGGAATTCACCCCTCCACTTT CSVAPSGGNSPLHF few TRBJ1-6 NA TRBV29-1
TGTGCCAGCAGCGGTACAGCAGCGGCTGAAGCTTTCTTT CASSGTAAAEAFF few TRBJ1-1 NA TRBV7-9
TGTGCCAGCAGCTCCACAGGGGGGATGAACACTGAAGCTTTCTTT CASSSTGGMNTEAFF many TRBJ1-1 TRBD1 TRBV9
TGTGCCAGCAGTGGGGAGGGACTAGCGGCCTCCTACGAGCAGTACTTC CASSGEGLAASYEQYF NA TRBJ2-7 TRBD2 TRBV6-1
TGTGCCAGCAGCTTAATGGGACAGGGTAGTGAAAAACTGTTTTTT CASSLMGQGSEKLFF many TRBJ1-4 TRBD1 TRBV7-2
TGTGCCAGCAGCACCGGGACAGGGAACTACGAGCAGTACTTC CASSTGTGNYEQYF NA TRBJ2-7 TRBD1 TRBV7-8
TGTGCCAGTCAGGGCCACTCCTACGAGCAGTACTTC CASQGHSYEQYF many TRBJ2-7 NA TRBV19
TGTGCCAGCAGCCTGCAGAGCGGATTCGAGCAGTACTTC CASSLQSGFEQYF few TRBJ2-7 NA TRBV7-2
TGTGCCAGCAGTGAAACTCGCGGGAAGTCCTACGAGCAGTACTTC CASSETRGKSYEQYF NA TRBJ2-7 NA TRBV2
TGCGCCAGCAGCTTGGGTAGTCTGACAGATACGCAGTATTTT CASSLGSLTDTQYF NA TRBJ2-3 NA TRBV5-1
TGCAGTGCACTGAGACGGGACTCACGCTCCTACAATGAGCAGTTCTTC CSALRRDSRSYNEQFF few TRBJ2-1 NA TRBV20-1
TGTGCCACCAGCAGATCCCCTTGGGATGAGCAGTTCTTC CATSRSPWDEQFF many TRBJ2-1 NA TRBV15
TGTGCCAGCAGTTTAGGGGATAGGTACGAGCAGTACTTC CASSLGDRYEQYF many TRBJ2-7 NA TRBV12-3/TRBV12-4
TGTGCCAGCAGTTTCAACTCAAGAGGACAGGGGGCCGGGGAGCAGTTCTTC CASSFNSRGQGAGEQFF few TRBJ2-1 TRBD1 TRBV27
TGTGCCACCAGCGGAGAATGGTCACCCCTCCACTTT CATSGEWSPLHF NA TRBJ1-6 NA TRBV15
TGTGCCACCCCGGCCACCTTGGACACCGGGGAGCTGTTTTTT CATPATLDTGELFF NA TRBJ2-2 NA TRBV6-1
TGTGCCAGCAGTGAAGTGTACTACAATGAGCAGTTCTTC CASSEVYYNEQFF NA TRBJ2-1 NA TRBV2
TGCAGTGCTAGCAGGCAGGGGGCCTACGAGCAGTACTTC CSASRQGAYEQYF many TRBJ2-7 TRBD1 TRBV20-1
TGTGCCAGCAGCATGGTTGGAACAACTAATGAAAAACTGTTTTTT CASSMVGTTNEKLFF many TRBJ1-4 NA TRBV7-2
TGCAGCGTTGTAGGCAGTCTGAACACCGGGGAGCTGTTTTTT CSVVGSLNTGELFF many TRBJ2-2 NA TRBV29-1
TGTGCCATCAGTGAACGGGACCCTCCTCGGGCTTTCTTT CAISERDPPRAFF many TRBJ1-1 NA TRBV10-3
TGCAGTGCTGGGGACAGGAATGAAGCTTTCTTT CSAGDRNEAFF many TRBJ1-1 TRBD1 TRBV20-1